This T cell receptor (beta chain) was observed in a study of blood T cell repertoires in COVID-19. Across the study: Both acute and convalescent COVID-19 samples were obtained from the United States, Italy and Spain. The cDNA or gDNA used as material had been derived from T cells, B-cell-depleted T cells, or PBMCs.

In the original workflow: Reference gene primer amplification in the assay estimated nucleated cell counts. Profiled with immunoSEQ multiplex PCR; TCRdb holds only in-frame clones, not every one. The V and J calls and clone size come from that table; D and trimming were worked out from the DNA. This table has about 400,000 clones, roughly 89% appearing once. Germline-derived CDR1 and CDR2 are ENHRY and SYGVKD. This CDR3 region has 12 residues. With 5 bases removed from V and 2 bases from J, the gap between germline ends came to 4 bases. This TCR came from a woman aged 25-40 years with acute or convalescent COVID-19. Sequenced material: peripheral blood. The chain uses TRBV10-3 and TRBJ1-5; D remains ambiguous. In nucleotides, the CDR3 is TGTGCCATCAGTACGGGCAATCAGCCCCAGCATTTT. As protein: CAISTGNQPQHF.